This T cell receptor beta chain comes out of a study of response to subunit inactivated influenza vaccine. Study-level findings and limits: It was suggested by the authors that few new T cells are recruited by each seasonal influenza vaccination.

A single record per CDR3 protein comes from TCRdb applying MiXCR to the RT-PCR reads. Of around 500,000 distinct CDR3 sequences listed, 11% are singletons. The germline gives CDR1 LGHNA, CDR2 YSLEER. The CDR3 covers 15 residues. V lost 0 bases, J lost 10 bases, and 8 bases stayed unmatched. This clonotype occurred many times. The antigen is unknown. The material was PBMCs from blood, obtained roughly 45 days after vaccination. The gene calls are TRBV4-3 and TRBJ2-1; 8 nucleotides align to TRBD2. The clonotype originates from a man aged 45-65 years who received an inactivated influenza vaccine. CDR3: CASSQERAGGVEQFF. In DNA form, the CDR3 reads TGCGCCAGCAGCCAAGAACGTGCGGGAGGCGTAGAGCAGTTCTTC.